This TCR beta chain was sequenced for a study of regulatory T cells in long-lasting Graves disease. Overall study results and limits: Gene preferences differed: TRBV28, TRBJ1-2, TRBJ2-5 in persistent cases.

The time point: newly diagnosed GD, antithyroid drugs for less than 3 months. RNA from PBMCs was the source of the TCR library. Germline-derived CDR1 and CDR2 are LGHDT and YNNKEL (reference sequence). This CDR3 has 15 residues. Assembly of TCR beta libraries relied on iRepertoire HTBI primers together with Arm-PCR of CDR3 regions. TCRdb ran MiXCR on the multiplex PCR reads and lists one entry per CDR3 protein. The repertoire holds hundreds of thousands of distinct CDR3 sequences, about 12% seen once, with roughly 8.2% in the top ten. This clonotype was counted at least ten times. Its specificity is unknown. A junction boundary mismatches the germline segment, possibly from a read error. These data also featured in a second study, about T cells in Graves' hyperthyroidism and ophthalmopathy.

Sample: peripheral blood mononuclear cells (PBMCs), taken at new diagnosis, from a patient treated with antithyroid drugs. The TCR originated in a woman in her twenties or thirties with Graves disease. The gene calls are TRBV3-1 and TRBJ2-7, with D tentatively TRBD2 (5 bases). CDR3 DNA sequence: TGTGCCAGCAGACAAGCAGGACTCTGGTATTACGAGCAGTACTTC. Residues: CASRQAGLWYYEQYF.